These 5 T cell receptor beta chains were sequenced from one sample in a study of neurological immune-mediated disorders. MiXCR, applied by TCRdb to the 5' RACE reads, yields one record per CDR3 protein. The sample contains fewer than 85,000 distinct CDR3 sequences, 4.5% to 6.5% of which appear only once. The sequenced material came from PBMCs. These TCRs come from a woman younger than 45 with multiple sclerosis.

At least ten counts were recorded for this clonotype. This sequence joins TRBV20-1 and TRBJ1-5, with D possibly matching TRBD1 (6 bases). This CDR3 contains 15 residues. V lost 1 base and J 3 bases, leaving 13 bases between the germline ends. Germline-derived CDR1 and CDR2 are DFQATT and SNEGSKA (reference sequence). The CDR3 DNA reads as TGCAGTGCTAGAGTTCCAGGGGCCCTCAATCAGCCCCAGCATTTT. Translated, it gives CSARVPGALNQPQHF.

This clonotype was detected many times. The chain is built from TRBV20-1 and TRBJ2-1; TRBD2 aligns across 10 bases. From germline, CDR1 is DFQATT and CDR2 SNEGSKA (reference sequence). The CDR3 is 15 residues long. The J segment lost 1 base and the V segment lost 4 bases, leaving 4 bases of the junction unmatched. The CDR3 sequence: CSATSTSGSYNEQFF. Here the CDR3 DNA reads TGCAGTGCTACCTCGACTAGCGGGTCCTACAATGAGCAGTTCTTC.

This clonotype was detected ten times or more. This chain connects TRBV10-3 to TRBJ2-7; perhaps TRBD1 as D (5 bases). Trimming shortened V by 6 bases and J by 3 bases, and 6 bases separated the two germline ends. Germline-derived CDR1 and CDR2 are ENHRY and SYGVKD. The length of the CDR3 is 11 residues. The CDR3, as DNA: TGTGCCATCAGCGACAGCTACGAGCAGTACTTC. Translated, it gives CAISDSYEQYF.

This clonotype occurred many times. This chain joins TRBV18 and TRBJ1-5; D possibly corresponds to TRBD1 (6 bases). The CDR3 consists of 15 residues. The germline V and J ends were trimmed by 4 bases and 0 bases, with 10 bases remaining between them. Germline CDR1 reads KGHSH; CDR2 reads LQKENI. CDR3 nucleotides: TGTGCCAGCTCACTGGACAGCGATAGCAATCAGCCCCAGCATTTT. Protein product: CASSLDSDSNQPQHF.

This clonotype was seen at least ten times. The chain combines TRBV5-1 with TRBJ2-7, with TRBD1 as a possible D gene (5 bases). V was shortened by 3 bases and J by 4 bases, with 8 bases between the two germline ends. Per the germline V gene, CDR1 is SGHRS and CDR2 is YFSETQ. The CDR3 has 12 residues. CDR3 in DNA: TGCGCCAGCAGCTCCCAGGGATACGAGCAGTACTTC. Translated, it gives CASSSQGYEQYF.